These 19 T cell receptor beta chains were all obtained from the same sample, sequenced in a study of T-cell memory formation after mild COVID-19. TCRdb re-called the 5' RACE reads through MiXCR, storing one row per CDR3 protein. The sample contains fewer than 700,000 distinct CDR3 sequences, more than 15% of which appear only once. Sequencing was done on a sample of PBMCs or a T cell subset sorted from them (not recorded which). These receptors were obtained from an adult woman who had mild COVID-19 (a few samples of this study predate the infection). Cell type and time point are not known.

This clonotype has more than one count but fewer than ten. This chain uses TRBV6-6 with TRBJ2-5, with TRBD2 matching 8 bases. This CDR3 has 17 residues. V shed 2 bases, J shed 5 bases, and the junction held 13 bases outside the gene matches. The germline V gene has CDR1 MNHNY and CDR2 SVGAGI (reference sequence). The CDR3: CASSYPRVIAGWETQYF. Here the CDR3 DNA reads TGTGCCAGCAGTTACCCCCGGGTGATAGCGGGATGGGAGACCCAGTACTTC.

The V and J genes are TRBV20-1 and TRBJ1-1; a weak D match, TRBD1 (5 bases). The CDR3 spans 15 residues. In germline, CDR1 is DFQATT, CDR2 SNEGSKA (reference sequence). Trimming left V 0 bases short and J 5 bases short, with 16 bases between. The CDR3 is CSARDHRGSSTEAFF. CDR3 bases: TGCAGTGCTAGAGATCATCGGGGGAGTTCGACTGAAGCTTTCTTT.

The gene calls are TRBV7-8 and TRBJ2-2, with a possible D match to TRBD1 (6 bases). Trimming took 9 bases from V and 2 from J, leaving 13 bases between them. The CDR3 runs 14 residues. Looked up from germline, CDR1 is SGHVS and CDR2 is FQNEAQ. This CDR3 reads CASRDRTNTGELFF. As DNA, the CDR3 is TGTGCCAGTCGTGACAGGACAAACACCGGGGAGCTGTTTTTT.

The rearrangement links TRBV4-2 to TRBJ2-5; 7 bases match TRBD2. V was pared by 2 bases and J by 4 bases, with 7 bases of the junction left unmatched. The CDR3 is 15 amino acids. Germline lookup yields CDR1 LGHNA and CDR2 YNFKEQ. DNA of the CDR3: TGTGCCAGCAGCCAAAATCGGGAGGCTGGAGAGACCCAGTACTTC. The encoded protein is CASSQNREAGETQYF.

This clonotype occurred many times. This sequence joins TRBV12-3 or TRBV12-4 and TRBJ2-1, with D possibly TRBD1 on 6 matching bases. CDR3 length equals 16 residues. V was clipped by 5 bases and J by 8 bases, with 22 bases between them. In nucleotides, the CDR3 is TGTGCCAGCAGTCGTCCCATAGGGGGTGAGAGCGATGAGCAGTTCTTC. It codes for CASSRPIGGESDEQFF.

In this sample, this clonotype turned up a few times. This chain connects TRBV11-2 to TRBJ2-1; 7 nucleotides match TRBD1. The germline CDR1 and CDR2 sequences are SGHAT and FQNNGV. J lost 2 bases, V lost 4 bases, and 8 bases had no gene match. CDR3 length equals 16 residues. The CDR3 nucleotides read TGTGCCAGCAGCTCCCTCGACAGGGCCCCCTACAATGAGCAGTTCTTC. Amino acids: CASSSLDRAPYNEQFF. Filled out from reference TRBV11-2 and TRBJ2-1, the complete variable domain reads EAGVAQSPRYKIIEKRQSVAFWCNPISGHATLYWYQQILGQGPKLLIQFQNNGVVDDSQLPKDRFSAERLKGVDSTLKIQPAKLEDSAVYLCASSSLDRAPYNEQFFGPGTRLTVL.

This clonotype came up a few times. CDR3 sequence (DNA): TGTGCCAGCTCACCACAGGGAGGTAGCACTGAAGCTTTCTTT. This translates into CASSPQGGSTEAFF. The J gene is TRBJ1-1, the V gene TRBV18, with D uncertain. CDR1 and CDR2 from the germline V gene are KGHSH and LQKENI. This CDR3 contains 14 residues. Trimming cost V 1 base and J 4 bases, with 10 bases left between them.

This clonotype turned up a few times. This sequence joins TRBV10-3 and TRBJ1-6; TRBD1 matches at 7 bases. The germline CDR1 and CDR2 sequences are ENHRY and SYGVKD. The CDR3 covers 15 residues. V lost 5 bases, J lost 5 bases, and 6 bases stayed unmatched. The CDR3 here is CAISPRDSDNSPLHF. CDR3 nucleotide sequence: TGTGCCATCAGTCCGAGGGACAGCGATAATTCACCCCTCCACTTT.

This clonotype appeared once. In DNA, the CDR3 is TGCGCCAGCAGTAACAGGGTCATCCTCCAAGAGACCCAGTACTTC. This encodes CASSNRVILQETQYF. The gene calls are TRBV23-1 and TRBJ2-5, with D possibly matching TRBD1 (6 bases). TRBV23-1 is an ORF, and what it does is uncertain. This CDR3 spans 15 amino acids. The V end lost 5 bases, the J end lost 1 base, and 14 bases lay between the germline ends.

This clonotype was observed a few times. As DNA, the CDR3 is TGCAGCGTCAACCTACAGGGAGCACCTGAAGCTTTCTTT. This gives the protein CSVNLQGAPEAFF. The V gene is TRBV29-1, the J gene TRBJ1-1, with a tentative D call TRBD1 (6 bases). Trimming took 6 bases from V and 6 from J, leaving 17 bases between them. The V gene's germline CDR1 is SQVTM and CDR2 ANQGSEA. The CDR3 is made up of 13 amino acids.

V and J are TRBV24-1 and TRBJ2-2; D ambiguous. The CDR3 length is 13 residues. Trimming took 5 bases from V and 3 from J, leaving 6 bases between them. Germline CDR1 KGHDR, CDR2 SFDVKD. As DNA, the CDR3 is TGTGCCACCAGTGGTGGGTACACCGGGGAGCTGTTTTTT. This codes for CATSGGYTGELFF.

As DNA, the CDR3 is TGCGCCAGCAGCTACACCGGGACAGGGGGTTACGAGCAGTACTTC. Protein sequence: CASSYTGTGGYEQYF. The chain carries TRBV5-1 and TRBJ2-7; 11 bases agree with TRBD1. Germline trimming cut 3 bases from V and 4 bases from J; bases unmatched to any gene: 6. Germline V gene sequence: CDR1 SGHRS, CDR2 YFSETQ. This CDR3 region has 15 residues.

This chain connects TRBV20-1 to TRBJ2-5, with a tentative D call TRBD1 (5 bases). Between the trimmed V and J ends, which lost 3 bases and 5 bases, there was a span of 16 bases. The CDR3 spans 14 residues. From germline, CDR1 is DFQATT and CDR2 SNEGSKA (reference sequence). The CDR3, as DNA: TGCAGTGCTAGGCTGGCAGGGTGGATGGAGACCCAGTACTTC. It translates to CSARLAGWMETQYF.

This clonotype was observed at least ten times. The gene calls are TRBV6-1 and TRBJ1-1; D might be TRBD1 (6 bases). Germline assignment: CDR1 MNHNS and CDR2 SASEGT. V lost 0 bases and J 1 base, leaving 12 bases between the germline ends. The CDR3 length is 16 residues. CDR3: CASSEALGQWNTEAFF. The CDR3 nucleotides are TGTGCCAGCAGTGAAGCGCTTGGACAGTGGAACACTGAAGCTTTCTTT.

The CDR3 loop is CASSLEGTTYNEQFF. DNA for the CDR3: TGTGCCAGCAGCTTAGAGGGGACTACATACAATGAGCAGTTCTTC. The chain joins TRBV7-8 to TRBJ2-1, with 7 nucleotides matching TRBD2. This CDR3 comprises 15 residues. Per the germline V gene, CDR1 is SGHVS and CDR2 is FQNEAQ. V trimming: 1 base; J trimming: 4 bases; junction bases outside the gene matches: 4.

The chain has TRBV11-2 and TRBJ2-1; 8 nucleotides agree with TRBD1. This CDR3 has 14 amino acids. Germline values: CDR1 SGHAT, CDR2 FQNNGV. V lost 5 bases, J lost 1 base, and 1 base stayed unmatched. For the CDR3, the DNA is TGTGCCAGCAGCGGGACAGGATCCTACAATGAGCAGTTCTTC. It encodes CASSGTGSYNEQFF.

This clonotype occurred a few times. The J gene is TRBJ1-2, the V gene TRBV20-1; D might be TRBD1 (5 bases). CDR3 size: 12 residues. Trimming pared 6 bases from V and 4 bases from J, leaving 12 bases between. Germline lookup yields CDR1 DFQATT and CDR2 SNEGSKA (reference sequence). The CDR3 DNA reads TGCAGTGCATCGACAGAAATCTATGGCTACACCTTC. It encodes CSASTEIYGYTF.

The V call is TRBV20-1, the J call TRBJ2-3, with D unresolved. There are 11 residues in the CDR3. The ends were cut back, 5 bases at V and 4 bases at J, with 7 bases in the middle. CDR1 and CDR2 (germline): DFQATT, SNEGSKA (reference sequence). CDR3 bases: TGCAGTGCTTATCCGGCAGATACGCAGTATTTT. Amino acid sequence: CSAYPADTQYF.

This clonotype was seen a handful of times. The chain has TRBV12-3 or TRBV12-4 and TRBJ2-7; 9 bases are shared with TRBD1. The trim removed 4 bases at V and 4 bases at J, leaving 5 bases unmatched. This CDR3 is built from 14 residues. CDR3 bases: TGTGCCAGCAGTTACCACAGGGGGCTGTACGAGCAGTACTTC. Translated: CASSYHRGLYEQYF.